Listed here is a single T cell receptor beta chain. Antigen specificity is unknown. The entry originates in a study of T cell responses to AZD1222 COVID-19 vaccine. Study outcomes and limitations: Per reports, nearly half of all spike-specific TCRs target regions that are unmutated in variants. Only a handful of AZD1222 recipients were seropositive at baseline. There were mostly white British donors and more females than males, and clonal diversity was possibly underestimated. In all cases, repertoires were sampled only after the peak T cell response.

TCRdb keeps only in-frame clones here, not all; method: immunoSEQ multiplex PCR. The sample shows some 140,000 clones, about nine tenths of them seen only once. Germline loops: CDR1 LGHNA, CDR2 YSLEER. V lost 0 bases and J 0 bases, leaving 20 bases between the germline ends. The CDR3 is 19 residues long. The rearrangement joins TRBV4-3 to TRBJ1-1; D gene ambiguous. The clonotype comes from an adult in good health. Sequences were derived from peripheral blood, sampled on day 0 of AZD1222 vaccination. CDR3 sequence (DNA): TGCGCCAGCAGCCAAGAGCTCAGGATCCAATTTTCAATGAACACTGAAGCTTTCTTT. Its translation: CASSQELRIQFSMNTEAFF.